Ten or more counts support the clone carrying this TCR beta chain. This sample was included in a study of low-dose radiotherapy and immunotherapy resistance in tumors. For the study at large: A dose of 300 mg of oral aspirin was taken by patients daily for four cycles from cycle 1 day 1.

V was clipped by 1 base and J by 4 bases, with 4 bases between them. This CDR3 has 12 residues. Germline CDR1 reads MGHDK; CDR2 reads SYGVNS. TRAV- and TRBV-specific primers primed first-strand cDNA, covering alpha and beta chains. Over about 19 PCR cycles, TCRs were amplified from a constant-region primer and V-primer adapter. TCRdb fed the reads into MiXCR, producing one record per CDR3 protein. The table has about 80,000 distinct CDR3 sequences, 15% to 20% seen once. Time point meaning: after trial treatment. As to treatment: LDRT plus nivolumab, ipilimumab, low-dose cyclophosphamide and aspirin (RACIN trial).

The sequencing here drew on PBMCs, taken after low-dose radiotherapy plus immunotherapy. The chain links TRBV25-1 to TRBJ1-1; D is unclear. The origin of this receptor is a male donor with prostate cancer. The CDR3 nucleotides are TGTGCCAGCAGTGAATGGTCCACTGAAGCTTTCTTT. Protein sequence: CASSEWSTEAFF.